This T cell receptor (beta chain) was recorded in a study of OX40 agonist ivuxolimab in advanced cancers. TCRdb's table, derived via immunoSEQ multiplex PCR, lists solely in-frame clones and lacks some. This sample has 70,000 or so clones, with more than 70% found just once. The CDR3 spans 17 residues. V dropped 5 bases and J dropped 4; count of bases not matched to a gene: 17. The germline CDR1 and CDR2 sequences are SGHTA and FQGNSA. Material: CD4+ or CD8+ T cells sorted from blood, obtained in a trial of the OX40 agonist ivuxolimab. The receptor's source is an adult with an advanced solid tumor such as melanoma, head and neck, liver or kidney cancer. The chain combines TRBV7-2 with TRBJ2-7, with 7 nucleotides matching TRBD1. Written as DNA, the CDR3 is TGTGCCAGCAGCCCACGACAGGGCGCTAACGCGTTTTACGAGCAGTACTTC. Encoded protein: CASSPRQGANAFYEQYF.